Described below is a single T cell receptor (beta chain) sequence and its context. Its antigen specificity is not known. No much larger clone exists at a distance of one base, and base qualities are not known. These data come from a study of Ad26.COV2.S vaccination and SARS-CoV-2 variants (dated by TCRdb to about 2021). For the wider study: Vaccine-arm donors were drawn from COV1001, a multicentre, randomized, double-blind, placebo-controlled phase I-IIa trial of Ad26.COV2.S in healthy adults. Ad26.COV2.S was administered intramuscularly at a dose of 5x10^10 or 1x10^11 viral particles, either as one shot or as two shots given 56 days apart. Sequencing of the TCRbeta repertoire served to evaluate the specificity and breadth of SARS-CoV-2-reactive T cell receptors following Ad26.COV2.S vaccination. A total of roughly 32 samples were included in the TCR-sequenced set, comprising roughly 19 Ad26.COV2.S vaccine recipients, 5 placebo recipients and 8 SARS-CoV-2 convalescent individuals. Trial participants were randomized into five groups of five, in which low-dose or high-dose Ad26.COV2.S was given once or twice, or placebo was given on both occasions. Blinding of investigators to trial group allocation was maintained during experiments and outcome assessment. The full study reports these points: Substantial breadth of spike-specific CD8+ and CD4+ T cell responses was reported after vaccination. It was noted by the authors that total T cell responses may have been underestimated by the TCR breadth and depth analyses. Ad26.COV2.S recipients had higher spike-specific TCR breadth than placebo recipients (P = 0.0014). Comparable non-spike TCR breadth was observed between vaccine and placebo recipients, consistent with only spike being contained in the vaccine. The study was not powered for comparison of responses between vaccine doses or regimens.

Interpreted using the paper, the treatment or condition label stands for: 19 received Ad26.COV2.S at low or high dose, single or two shots; 5 received placebo; per-sample allocation not given. Repertoires of vaccine and placebo recipients were sequenced from samples collected on day 63 after the first injection. In Cohort 1b, around 23 adults aged 18-55 years were enrolled at a single site in Boston, USA, between 29 July and 7 August 2020. Ad26.COV2.S was a replication-incompetent adenovirus type 26 vector that expressed a prefusion-stabilized SARS-CoV-2 spike protein derived from the original Wuhan strain. TCRbeta CDR3 regions were sequenced with the immunoSEQ Assay. After extraction, genomic DNA underwent amplification by bias-controlled multiplex PCR, followed by high-throughput sequencing. In the authors' own workflow: Collapsing and filtering of sequences were performed to quantify the absolute abundance of each unique TCRbeta CDR3 region. T cell fraction was estimated by normalizing TCRbeta template counts to usable DNA, which was measured by amplifying reference genes present in all nucleated cells. Repertoire TCRs were annotated as SARS-CoV-2-specific when V gene, CDR3 amino acid sequence and J gene were exactly matched to a known reactive TCR set. The reference SARS-CoV-2 TCR set was obtained from MIRA and was filtered for enrichment in COVID-19-positive ImmuneCODE repertoires, whereby public or cross-reactive TCRs were removed. Drawing on the MIRA antigens, annotated TCRs were analysed further at the level of specific ORF or position within ORF. Breadth was defined as annotated unique rearrangements over total unique productive rearrangements; depth was the summed frequency of those rearrangements. Group comparisons of TCR breadth used two-sided Wilcoxon rank-sum tests. TCRdb limited this immuneACCESS table to in-frame rearrangements with V and J called. A share of clones is missing; checked studies link under half to unresolved V genes, and the rest is unexplained. Clonal size and the V and J genes are those of that table, whereas D and trimming came from the DNA. The sample profile shows 440,000 or so clones; 80% to 90% of them were found once. The ten largest clones take up approximately 1.7% of the sample.

Looking up the germline V gene yields CDR1 KGHSH and CDR2 LQKENI. V loses 1 base, J loses 0 bases, and the germline ends lie 9 bases apart. There are 15 amino acids in the CDR3, from cysteine to phenylalanine inclusive. The read is trimmed to its CDR3 DNA, 45 bases read in frame from base 1. This chain joins TRBV18 to TRBJ1-1; TRBD1 might be the D gene, on 6 matching bases. This material consisted of peripheral blood, taken in a trial of Ad26.COV2.S vaccine versus placebo. The clonotype comes from a person aged 18-65 years who received the Ad26.COV2.S COVID-19 vaccine or a placebo. The DNA sequence is given as TGTGCCAGCTCACCACGACAGGATATGAACACTGAAGCTTTCTTT. The encoded protein is CASSPRQDMNTEAFF.